This T cell receptor (beta chain) was found in a study of shared clonotypes between healthy human individuals. At deep level, the assay was performed. Generated by immunoSEQ multiplex PCR, the TCRdb table keeps only in-frame clones and is missing some. This table has 2 million to 3 million clones, 80% to 95% appearing once. The receptor was derived from a young man in good health. Some clones in this sample may be carry-over from other donors' samples. Sequencing input: naive CD4+ T cells from PBMCs. As to subset: CD45RA+ positively selected.

CDR3 nucleotide sequence: TGTGCCAGCTCAACTAAGGACGGTGTAGGTACTGAAGCTTTCTTT. It encodes CASSTKDGVGTEAFF. This chain links TRBV18 with TRBJ1-1; no clear D. This CDR3 comprises 15 residues. Trimming took 5 bases from V and 5 from J, leaving 18 bases between them. Germline lookup yields CDR1 KGHSH and CDR2 LQKENI.